The text below deals with one T cell receptor beta chain. Its target is not known. After constant-region reverse-primer amplification, full-length variable regions underwent semi-nested PCR with Nested Universal Primer A. MiXCR, run by TCRdb on the 5' RACE reads, gives a single entry per CDR3 protein. Found here are around 30,000 distinct CDR3 sequences, roughly 25% of them singletons; the top ten hold 4.3%. Study-wide results and caveats: Tumor Treg TCRs overlapped most with tumor naive CD4+ cells.

Memory CD4+ T cells were sorted as CD4+CD45RO+CD25- cells. Trimming stripped 1 base from V and 0 bases from J, with 12 bases between. Germline V gene sequence: CDR1 SGHAT, CDR2 FQDESV (reference sequence). The CDR3 length is 16 residues. The gene calls are TRBV11-1 and TRBJ1-1, with D hard to call. Material: memory CD4+ T cells sorted from blood. Subset here: memory CD4+ T cells, CD4+CD45RO+CD25-. The source of this sequence is a female donor with breast cancer. In DNA form, the CDR3 reads TGTGCCAGCAGCTTAGATTCGACAAACATGAACACTGAAGCTTTCTTT. Its translation: CASSLDSTNMNTEAFF. Complete variable domain (other parts from reference TRBV11-1 and TRBJ1-1): EAEVAQSPRYKITEKSQAVAFWCDPISGHATLYWYRQILGQGPELLVQFQDESVVDDSQLPKDRFSAERLKGVDSTLKIQPAELGDSAMYLCASSLDSTNMNTEAFFGQGTRLTVV.